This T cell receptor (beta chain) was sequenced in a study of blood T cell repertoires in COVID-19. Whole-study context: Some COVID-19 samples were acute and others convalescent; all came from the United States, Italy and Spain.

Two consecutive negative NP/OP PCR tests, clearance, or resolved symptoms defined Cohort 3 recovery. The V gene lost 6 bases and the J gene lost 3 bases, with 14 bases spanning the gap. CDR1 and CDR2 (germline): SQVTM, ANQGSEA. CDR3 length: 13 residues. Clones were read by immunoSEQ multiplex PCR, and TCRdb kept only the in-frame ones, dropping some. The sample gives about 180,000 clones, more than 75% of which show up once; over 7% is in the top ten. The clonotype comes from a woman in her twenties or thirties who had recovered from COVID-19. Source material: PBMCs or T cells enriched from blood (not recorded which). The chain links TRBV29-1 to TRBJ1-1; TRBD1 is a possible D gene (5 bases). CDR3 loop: CSVATARDTEAFF. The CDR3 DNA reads TGCAGCGTAGCGACAGCGCGTGACACTGAAGCTTTCTTT.